This T cell receptor (beta chain) was retrieved from a study of post-analysis software for immune sequencing data. Whole-study context: Relapsing-remitting, secondary progressive and progressive-relapsing forms made up the multiple sclerosis disease courses.

As to this clonotype: The antigen remains unidentified.

Losses at the gene ends were 3 bases for V and 2 bases for J; bases not matched to a gene: 7. CDR3 length: 15 residues. Germline V gene lookup returns CDR1 DFQATT and CDR2 SNEGSKA (reference sequence). Sequencing libraries made from TCR beta cDNA carried unique molecular identifiers. Input of about 0.95 to 10 million T cells yielded around 460,000 cDNA molecules. TCRdb redid the calling of the PCR reads with MiXCR, one entry per CDR3 protein. The repertoire includes 650,000 to 900,000 distinct CDR3 sequences, around 42% of them detected once, and roughly 4.9% sits in the top ten. Findings of the study overall: Multiple sclerosis was associated with a significant reduction in normalized Chao1 diversity relative to controls. About five TRBV segments appeared more often in patients than in controls, and TRBV5-6, TRBV5-1 and TRBV20-1 were among these.

V usage is TRBV20-1 and J usage is TRBJ2-3; 8 positions match TRBD2. The receptor comes from a girl aged 10-17 years with multiple sclerosis. What was sequenced was blood. The CDR3 DNA reads TGCAGTGCTAGTGCCGCGGGAGGCCCCACAGATACGCAGTATTTT. This codes for CSASAAGGPTDTQYF.